This T cell receptor (beta chain) was recovered during a study of shared T cell receptors in the human thymus. Germline V lookup: CDR1 LNHNV, CDR2 YYDKDF (reference sequence). The CDR3 has 16 residues. V shed 5 bases and J 6 bases; nucleotides not matched to a gene: 12. This table comes from immunoSEQ multiplex PCR, and its TCRdb copy is limited to in-frame clones, with some not included. Found here are about 660,000 clones, around 87% of them singletons; the top ten hold roughly 0.0097%. The same sample was also studied in work on human thymus T cells. As that report states: Obtained as resections during corrective heart surgery, the thymus tissue was then studied. Use of V and J genes seemed skewed within the thymic and blood repertoires. Thymic repertoires from unrelated individuals overlapped highly, related research reported.

Source material: thymocytes. The rearrangement joins TRBV15 to TRBJ2-2, with 7 bases aligning to TRBD1. This receptor was obtained from a boy under two years old with a congenital heart defect. The CDR3 protein is CATSGHRDSAAGELFF. Written as DNA, the CDR3 is TGTGCCACCAGCGGGCACCGGGACAGCGCGGCCGGGGAGCTGTTTTTT.